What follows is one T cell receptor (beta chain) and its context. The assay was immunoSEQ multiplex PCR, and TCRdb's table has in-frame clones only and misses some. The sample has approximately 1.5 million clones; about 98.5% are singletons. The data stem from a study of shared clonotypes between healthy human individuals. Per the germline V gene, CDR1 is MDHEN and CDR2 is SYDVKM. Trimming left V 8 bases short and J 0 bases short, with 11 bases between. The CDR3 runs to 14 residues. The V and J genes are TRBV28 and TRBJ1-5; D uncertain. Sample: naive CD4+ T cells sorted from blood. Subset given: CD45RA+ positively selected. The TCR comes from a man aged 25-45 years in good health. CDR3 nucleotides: TGTGCCAGCCGATCGCCGCCTAGCAATCAGCCCCAGCATTTT. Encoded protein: CASRSPPSNQPQHF.